This T cell receptor beta chain was obtained from a study of T cells in Graves' hyperthyroidism and ophthalmopathy. Whole-study findings and limits: Ophthalmopathy got predicted by the model a median approximately 6.3 months before its onset.

Notes on this clonotype: The antigen is not known.

Trimming left V 3 bases short and J 5 bases short, with 8 bases between. The CDR3 has 12 amino acids. TCR beta CDR3 regions were amplified from RNA. With the HTBI primer set, the TCR CDR3 went through a first round of RT-PCR. TCRdb independently ran MiXCR on the multiplex PCR reads; one entry per CDR3 protein. This table has 650,000 to 800,000 distinct CDR3 sequences, about 45% appearing once. The chain recombines TRBV12-3 or TRBV12-4 with TRBJ2-7; D ambiguous. Sequencing was performed on peripheral blood or thyroid tissue (not recorded which). This sequence originates from an adult man with Graves' disease, either hyperthyroidism or ophthalmopathy (not recorded which). The CDR3 spells CASSFADDEQYF. In nucleotides, the CDR3 is TGTGCCAGCAGTTTTGCGGACGACGAGCAGTACTTC.